These T cell receptor beta chains were read from a single sample in a study of blood T cell repertoires in COVID-19. The method was immunoSEQ multiplex PCR; TCRdb's version includes in-frame clones alone and lacks a portion of them. Here the sample spans some 120,000 clones, 88% being singletons. The sequenced sample consisted of peripheral blood. These receptor sequences come from a human donor in a cohort sampled during active COVID-19. CDR3s include the opening cysteine and the closing phenylalanine or tryptophan. A D gene is named only where the DNA matches it firmly. The listing skips clone size in some rows; elsewhere it reads once, few, many or a size class.

>.|TRBV5-4|.|TRBJ2-1
TGTGCCAGCAGCTTGACAGGGTTAAATGAGCAGTTCTTC
CASSLTGLNEQFF
>.|TRBV7-9|.|TRBJ1-1
TGTGCCAGCGGCACAGGAAAAAACATGAACACTGAAGCTTTCTTT
CASGTGKNMNTEAFF
>.|TRBV10-1|.|TRBJ2-3
TGCGCCAGCAGTCCAGGACTGGTCAGCACAGATACGCAGTATTTT
CASSPGLVSTDTQYF
>.|TRBV6-5|.|TRBJ1-2
TGTGCCAGCAGTTACACCGGGTTTAACTATGGCTACACCTTC
CASSYTGFNYGYTF
>.|TRBV12-3/TRBV12-4|.|TRBJ1-2
TGTGCCAGCAGTTTCGGCAGGGATAGTGGCTACACCTTC
CASSFGRDSGYTF
>once|TRBV2|TRBD1|TRBJ2-1
TGTGCCAGCAGTGAAGGTCAGGGGGCTGGCAATGAGCAGTTCTTC
CASSEGQGAGNEQFF
>few|TRBV6-5|.|TRBJ2-2
TGTGCCAGCAGTTACGGGGGCCGAAGGACCGGGGAGCTGTTTTTT
CASSYGGRRTGELFF
>once|TRBV19|.|TRBJ2-7
TGTGCCAGTAGTATATCCCAGGGGTTTTACGAGCAGTACTTC
CASSISQGFYEQYF
>.|TRBV3-1/TRBV3-2|.|TRBJ2-3
TGTGCCAGCAGCCAGGGGGGATTCACAGATACGCAGTATTTT
CASSQGGFTDTQYF
>once|TRBV5-1|TRBD2|TRBJ2-1
TGCGCCAGCAGCTCCCCAGGCGGGAGGACCCCCTCAGAGCAGTTCTTC
CASSSPGGRTPSEQFF
>once|TRBV7-2|.|TRBJ2-2
TGTGCCAGCAGCGTCCGACTCCCGACCTTCGGTAGCGGGGAGCTGTTTTTT
CASSVRLPTFGSGELFF
>.|TRBV27|.|TRBJ1-3
TGTGCCAGCAGTGAACGGCTTACACAGGTCAACTCTGGAAACACCATATATTTT
CASSERLTQVNSGNTIYF
>.|TRBV5-1|.|TRBJ2-3
TGCGCCAGCAGCCCAGCGAGGAGCACAGATACGCAGTATTTT
CASSPARSTDTQYF
>.|TRBV9|.|TRBJ1-4
TGTGCCAGCAGCGTAGCGACAGCCGATAATGAAAAACTGTTTTTT
CASSVATADNEKLFF
>once|TRBV18|.|TRBJ2-5
TGTGCCAGCTCACCACCGGTTTCTTTCATGGTAGGAGGAGAGACCCAGTACTTC
CASSPPVSFMVGGETQYF
>once|TRBV10-2|TRBD2|TRBJ2-1
TGCGCCAGCAGGGGACTAGCGGGAGTCTCCTACAATGAGCAGTTCTTC
CASRGLAGVSYNEQFF
>.|TRBV28|TRBD1|TRBJ1-2
TGTGCCAGCATCCGGACCTTGACAGGGACTAACTATGGCTACACCTTC
CASIRTLTGTNYGYTF
>.|TRBV21-1|.|TRBJ2-7
TGTGCCAGCAGCCCCGGGGAGGGATCAAGCTCCTACGAGCAGTACTTC
CASSPGEGSSSYEQYF
>once|TRBV5-1|.|TRBJ2-3
TGCGCCAGCAGCTTGGTGCTAGCGTCTAGCACAGATACGCAGTATTTT
CASSLVLASSTDTQYF
>.|TRBV5-4|TRBD1|TRBJ1-3
TGTGCCAGTTCGACAGGGGGCGTCGACACCATATATTTT
CASSTGGVDTIYF
>.|TRBV6-5|.|TRBJ2-7
TGTGCCAGCAGTTACGAGGGTACAAAGGAGCAGTACTTC
CASSYEGTKEQYF
>.|TRBV5-6|.|TRBJ1-4
TGTGCCAGCAGCTTGTCGTCAACTAATGAAAAACTGTTTTTT
CASSLSSTNEKLFF